These T cell receptor beta chains were read from a single sample in a study of siplizumab effects on memory and regulatory T cells. Sequenced by immunoSEQ multiplex PCR; TCRdb stores in-frame clones only, minus some. Here the sample spans about 120,000 clones, around 93% being singletons. Sequences were obtained from non-Treg CD4+ T cells sorted from blood. The receptors were gathered from a human donor in good health. Each CDR3 is given with its conserved first and last residue. D genes are given only for firm matches. Where a row states a size, it is once, few, many or the class of an expanded clone; other rows omit it.

d_gene,abundance,j_gene,v_gene,CDR3aa,CDR3nt
NA,NA,TRBJ1-2,TRBV12-5,CASGLVQGGSPYGYTF,TGTGCTAGTGGTTTGGTACAGGGAGGGTCGCCTTATGGCTACACCTTC
NA,NA,TRBJ1-2,TRBV7-8,CASSLVNPGINYGYTF,TGTGCCAGCAGCTTAGTTAACCCGGGGATTAACTATGGCTACACCTTC
TRBD2,NA,TRBJ2-3,TRBV7-8,CASSPPPGASGGNGDTQYF,TGTGCCAGCAGCCCTCCCCCCGGGGCTAGCGGGGGAAACGGGGATACGCAGTATTTT
NA,NA,TRBJ2-7,TRBV4-2,CASSQVGYEQYF,TGTGCCAGCAGCCAAGTTGGCTACGAGCAGTACTTC
TRBD1,NA,TRBJ1-2,TRBV2,CASSPEGQNYGYTF,TGTGCCAGCAGCCCCGAGGGACAGAACTATGGCTACACCTTC
TRBD2,NA,TRBJ2-5,TRBV7-3,CASSSAGGPGETQYF,TGTGCCAGCAGCTCAGCGGGGGGGCCAGGAGAGACCCAGTACTTC
NA,NA,TRBJ2-7,TRBV5-6,CASSSGGGGQYF,TGTGCCAGCAGCTCCGGAGGGGGCGGGCAGTACTTC
NA,NA,TRBJ2-3,TRBV12-5,CASGWGPGTTDTQYF,TGTGCTAGTGGTTGGGGACCCGGAACAACTGATACGCAGTATTTT
NA,NA,TRBJ2-1,TRBV6-1,CASINQNEQFF,TGTGCCAGCATCAACCAAAATGAGCAGTTCTTC
TRBD1,NA,TRBJ1-2,TRBV5-1,CASSSQGGDYTF,TGCGCCAGCAGCTCGCAGGGGGGCGACTACACCTTC
NA,NA,TRBJ1-5,TRBV19,CASSIVGFRGNQPQHF,TGTGCCAGTAGTATAGTGGGATTCCGGGGAAATCAGCCCCAGCATTTT
NA,NA,TRBJ2-3,TRBV20-1,CSASRGDTQYF,TGCAGTGCTAGTAGGGGCGATACGCAGTATTTT
NA,NA,TRBJ2-1,TRBV19,CASSIGGTKKYNEQFF,TGTGCCAGTAGTATAGGGGGGACAAAGAAATACAATGAGCAGTTCTTC
NA,once,TRBJ1-5,TRBV6-6,CASSRDSNQPQHF,TGTGCCAGCAGCCGGGATAGCAATCAGCCCCAGCATTTT
TRBD1,NA,TRBJ2-7,TRBV5-1,CASSLRQGYEQYF,TGCGCCAGCAGCTTGCGACAGGGCTACGAGCAGTACTTC
NA,NA,TRBJ1-6,TRBV7-3,CASSLNPRATNSPLHF,TGTGCCAGCAGCTTAAATCCCCGTGCCACAAATTCACCCCTCCACTTT
TRBD1,NA,TRBJ2-5,TRBV4-1,CASSQGTGGETQYF,TGCGCCAGCAGCCAAGGGACAGGGGGAGAGACCCAGTACTTC
TRBD1,NA,TRBJ1-1,TRBV7-3,CASSLRGQGVNTEAFF,TGTGCCAGCAGCTTAAGAGGACAGGGAGTGAACACTGAAGCTTTCTTT
NA,NA,TRBJ1-5,TRBV5-1,CASSPSGGVGNQPQHF,TGCGCCAGCAGTCCCAGCGGGGGAGTGGGTAATCAGCCCCAGCATTTT
NA,NA,TRBJ1-3,TRBV25-1,CASSPPGRVTNTIYF,TGTGCCAGCTCCCCGCCGGGACGTGTTACAAACACCATATATTTT
NA,once,TRBJ1-2,TRBV29-1,CSVGDSDGYTF,TGCAGCGTGGGGGATTCGGATGGCTACACCTTC
NA,few,TRBJ1-6,TRBV7-2,CASSLASDSGSPLHF,TGTGCCAGCAGCTTAGCCTCGGACAGCGGATCACCCCTCCACTTT
NA,NA,TRBJ2-3,TRBV10-3,CAISESRLQKGTDTQYF,TGTGCCATCAGTGAGTCTAGGCTCCAGAAGGGCACAGATACGCAGTATTTT
TRBD1,NA,TRBJ1-3,TRBV6-6,CASCARTGDSTIYF,TGTGCCAGCTGCGCCCGGACAGGGGATAGCACCATATATTTT
NA,NA,TRBJ1-2,TRBV15,CATSRDMGGYTF,TGTGCCACCAGCAGAGATATGGGTGGCTACACCTTC
NA,NA,TRBJ2-7,TRBV14,CASSQLGYEQYF,TGTGCCAGCAGCCAACTGGGGTACGAGCAGTACTTC
TRBD2,NA,TRBJ2-5,TRBV5-4,CASSLGRGGQETQYF,TGTGCCAGCAGCTTGGGGCGGGGGGGACAAGAGACCCAGTACTTC
TRBD1,NA,TRBJ2-7,TRBV6-6,CASRPSAGGTGAF,TGTGCCAGCAGGCCCTCCGCCGGGGGGACAGGGGCCTTC
NA,NA,TRBJ2-1,TRBV15,CATSRGGYNEQFF,TGTGCCACCAGCAGAGGGGGCTACAATGAGCAGTTCTTC
NA,NA,TRBJ1-5,TRBV4-1,CANAPQGHQPQHF,TGCGCCAACGCACCCCAGGGGCATCAGCCCCAGCATTTT
NA,NA,TRBJ2-2,TRBV7-9,CASSLVPANTGELFF,TGTGCCAGCAGCTTAGTGCCCGCGAACACCGGGGAGCTGTTTTTT
NA,once,TRBJ1-1,TRBV6-5,CASSGVNTEAFF,TGTGCCAGCAGTGGGGTTAACACTGAAGCTTTCTTT
NA,NA,TRBJ2-7,TRBV12-1,CASSLDRVSYEQYF,TGTGCCAGCAGCTTGGACAGGGTATCCTACGAGCAGTACTTC
NA,NA,TRBJ2-3,TRBV10-2,CASIGTHTDTQYF,TGCGCCAGCATCGGGACTCACACAGATACGCAGTATTTT
NA,NA,TRBJ2-1,TRBV4-3,CASSQDRVYRFF,TGCGCCAGCAGCCAAGACAGGGTATATAGGTTCTTC
NA,NA,TRBJ1-1,TRBV7-9,CASSLLGVSALNTEAFF,TGTGCCAGCAGCTTATTAGGGGTGTCAGCCTTGAACACTGAAGCTTTCTTT
NA,NA,TRBJ2-7,TRBV25-1,CASSAGGFSYEQYF,TGTGCCAGCAGTGCCGGGGGCTTCTCCTACGAGCAGTACTTC
TRBD1,NA,TRBJ2-7,TRBV2,CARQGTGGHEQYF,TGTGCCCGCCAGGGGACAGGGGGGCACGAGCAGTACTTC
TRBD1,NA,TRBJ2-7,TRBV13,CASSSRDRGDHEQYF,TGTGCCAGCAGTTCCAGGGACAGGGGCGACCACGAGCAGTACTTC
NA,NA,TRBJ1-2,TRBV28,CASSPMDHYGYTF,TGTGCCAGCAGCCCAATGGACCACTATGGCTACACCTTC
NA,NA,TRBJ2-3,TRBV5-5,CASSLPHLDTQYF,TGTGCCAGCAGCTTGCCACACTTAGATACGCAGTATTTT
TRBD1,NA,TRBJ1-2,TRBV11-2,CASSLAVPVPGGNYGYTF,TGTGCCAGCAGCTTAGCCGTACCGGTGCCAGGGGGGAACTATGGCTACACCTTC
NA,NA,TRBJ1-3,TRBV5-1,CASSLGHSGPGNTIYF,TGCGCCAGCAGCTTGGGCCACTCAGGACCGGGAAACACCATATATTTT
TRBD2,NA,TRBJ2-5,TRBV2,CASSEALRGGLETQYF,TGTGCCAGCAGTGAAGCTTTGCGGGGGGGCCTTGAGACCCAGTACTTC
TRBD2,NA,TRBJ2-5,TRBV19,CASSIWGTSSTETQYF,TGTGCCAGTAGTATTTGGGGGACTAGCTCGACGGAGACCCAGTACTTC
NA,NA,TRBJ1-3,TRBV5-1,CASSSSSGFSGNTIYF,TGCGCCAGCAGCTCGTCGTCGGGGTTCTCTGGAAACACCATATATTTT
TRBD1,NA,TRBJ1-2,TRBV7-2,CASSPSGQGARIGYTF,TGTGCCAGCAGCCCATCGGGACAGGGAGCACGCATTGGCTACACCTTC
NA,NA,TRBJ2-3,TRBV2,CASSEVRGNTDTQYF,TGTGCCAGCAGTGAAGTACGGGGGAACACAGATACGCAGTATTTT